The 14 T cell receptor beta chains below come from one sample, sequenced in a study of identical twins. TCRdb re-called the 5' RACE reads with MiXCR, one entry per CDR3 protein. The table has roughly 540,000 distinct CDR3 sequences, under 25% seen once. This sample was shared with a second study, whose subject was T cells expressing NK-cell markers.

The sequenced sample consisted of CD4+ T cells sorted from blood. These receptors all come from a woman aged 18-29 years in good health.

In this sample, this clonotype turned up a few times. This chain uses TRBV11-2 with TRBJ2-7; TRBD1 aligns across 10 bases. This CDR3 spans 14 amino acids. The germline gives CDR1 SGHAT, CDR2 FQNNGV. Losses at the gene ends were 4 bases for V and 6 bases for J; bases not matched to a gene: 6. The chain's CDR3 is CASSYRTGGPEQYF. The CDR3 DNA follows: TGTGCCAGCAGCTACCGGACAGGGGGTCCCGAGCAGTACTTC. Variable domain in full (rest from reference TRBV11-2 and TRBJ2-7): EAGVAQSPRYKIIEKRQSVAFWCNPISGHATLYWYQQILGQGPKLLIQFQNNGVVDDSQLPKDRFSAERLKGVDSTLKIQPAKLEDSAVYLCASSYRTGGPEQYFGPGTRLTVT.

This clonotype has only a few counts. DNA for the CDR3: TGCGCCAGCAGCCAAGACGGCACTGGGGGCACAGATACGCAGTATTTT. This codes for CASSQDGTGGTDTQYF. The chain uses TRBV4-3 and TRBJ2-3; no definite D call. Germline lookup yields CDR1 LGHNA and CDR2 YSLEER. The CDR3 is 16 amino acids. Trimming shortened V by 0 bases and J by 1 base, and 11 bases separated the two germline ends.

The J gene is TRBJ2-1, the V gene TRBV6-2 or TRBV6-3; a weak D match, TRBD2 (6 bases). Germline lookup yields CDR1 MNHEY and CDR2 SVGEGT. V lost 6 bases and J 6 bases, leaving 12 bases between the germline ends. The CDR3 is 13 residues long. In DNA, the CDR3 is TGTGCCAGCAGCCGCCTGGGGGGCAATGAGCAGTTCTTC. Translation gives CASSRLGGNEQFF.

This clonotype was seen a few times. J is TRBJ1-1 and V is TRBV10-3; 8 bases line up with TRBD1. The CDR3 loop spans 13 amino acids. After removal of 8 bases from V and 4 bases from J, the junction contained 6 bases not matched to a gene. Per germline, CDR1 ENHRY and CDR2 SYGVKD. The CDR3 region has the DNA TGTGCCATCGCCGGGACAGGTGTCACTGAAGCTTTCTTT. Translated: CAIAGTGVTEAFF.

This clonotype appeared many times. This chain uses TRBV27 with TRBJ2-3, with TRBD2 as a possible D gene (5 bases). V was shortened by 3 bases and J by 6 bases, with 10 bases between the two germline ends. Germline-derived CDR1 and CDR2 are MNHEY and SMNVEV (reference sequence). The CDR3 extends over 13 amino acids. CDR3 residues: CASSFQERDTQYF. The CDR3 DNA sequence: TGTGCCAGCAGTTTTCAGGAGCGGGATACGCAGTATTTT.

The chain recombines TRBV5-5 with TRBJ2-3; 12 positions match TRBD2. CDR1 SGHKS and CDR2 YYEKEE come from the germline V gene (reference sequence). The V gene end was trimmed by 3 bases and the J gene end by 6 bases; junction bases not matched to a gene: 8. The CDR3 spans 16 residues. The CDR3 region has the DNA TGTGCCAGCAGCTCACTAGCGGGAGGAGCTGGGGATACGCAGTATTTT. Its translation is CASSSLAGGAGDTQYF.

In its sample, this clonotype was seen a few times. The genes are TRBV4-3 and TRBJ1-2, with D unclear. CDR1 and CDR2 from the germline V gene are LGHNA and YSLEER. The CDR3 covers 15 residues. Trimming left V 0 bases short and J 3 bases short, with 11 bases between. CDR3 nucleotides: TGCGCCAGCAGCCAAGAAAGTCTTACCGACTATGGCTACACCTTC. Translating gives CASSQESLTDYGYTF.

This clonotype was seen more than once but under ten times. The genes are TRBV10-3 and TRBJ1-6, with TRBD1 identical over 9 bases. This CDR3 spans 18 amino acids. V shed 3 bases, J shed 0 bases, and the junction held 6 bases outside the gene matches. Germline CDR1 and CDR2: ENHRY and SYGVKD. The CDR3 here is CAISEIGTGSSYNSPLHF. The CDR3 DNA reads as TGTGCCATCAGTGAAATTGGGACAGGGAGCTCCTATAATTCACCCCTCCACTTT.

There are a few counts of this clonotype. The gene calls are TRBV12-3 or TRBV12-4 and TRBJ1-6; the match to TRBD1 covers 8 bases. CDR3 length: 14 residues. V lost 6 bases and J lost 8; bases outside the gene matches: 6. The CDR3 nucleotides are TGTGCCAGCAGCAACCAGGGGGCGCATTCACCCCTCCACTTT. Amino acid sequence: CASSNQGAHSPLHF.

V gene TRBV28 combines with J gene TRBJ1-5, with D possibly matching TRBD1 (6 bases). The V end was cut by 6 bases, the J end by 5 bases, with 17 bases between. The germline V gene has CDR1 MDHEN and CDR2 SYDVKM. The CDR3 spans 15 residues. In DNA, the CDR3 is TGTGCCAGCAGCTCTACAGGGAGAGGATATCAGCCCCAGCATTTT. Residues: CASSSTGRGYQPQHF.

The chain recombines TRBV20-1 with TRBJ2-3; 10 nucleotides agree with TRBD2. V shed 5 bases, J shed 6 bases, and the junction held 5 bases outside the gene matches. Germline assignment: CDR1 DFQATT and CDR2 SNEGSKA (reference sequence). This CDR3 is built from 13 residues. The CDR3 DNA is TGCAGTGCTGCTAGCGGGAGAATGGATACGCAGTATTTT. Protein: CSAASGRMDTQYF.

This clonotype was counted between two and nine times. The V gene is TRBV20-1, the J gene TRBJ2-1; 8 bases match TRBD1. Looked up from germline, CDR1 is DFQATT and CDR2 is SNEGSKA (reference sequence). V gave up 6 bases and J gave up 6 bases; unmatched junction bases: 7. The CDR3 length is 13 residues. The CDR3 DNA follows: TGCAGTGCCCCCCGGACAGGGAGCAATGAGCAGTTCTTC. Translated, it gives CSAPRTGSNEQFF.

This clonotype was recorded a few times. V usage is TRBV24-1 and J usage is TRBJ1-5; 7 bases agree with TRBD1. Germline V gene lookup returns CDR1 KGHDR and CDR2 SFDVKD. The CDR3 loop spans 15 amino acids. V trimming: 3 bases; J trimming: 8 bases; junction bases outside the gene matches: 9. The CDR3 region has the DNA TGTGCCACCAGTGATACTCCAGGGGGTAACAAGCCCCAGCATTTT. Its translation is CATSDTPGGNKPQHF.

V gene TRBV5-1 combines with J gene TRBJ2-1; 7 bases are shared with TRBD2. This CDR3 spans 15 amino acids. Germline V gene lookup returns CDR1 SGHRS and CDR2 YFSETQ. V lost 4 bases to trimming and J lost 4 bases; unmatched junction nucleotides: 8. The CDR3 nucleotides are TGCGCCAGCAGCGCCCTCAGCGGGATTTACAATGAGCAGTTCTTC. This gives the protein CASSALSGIYNEQFF.